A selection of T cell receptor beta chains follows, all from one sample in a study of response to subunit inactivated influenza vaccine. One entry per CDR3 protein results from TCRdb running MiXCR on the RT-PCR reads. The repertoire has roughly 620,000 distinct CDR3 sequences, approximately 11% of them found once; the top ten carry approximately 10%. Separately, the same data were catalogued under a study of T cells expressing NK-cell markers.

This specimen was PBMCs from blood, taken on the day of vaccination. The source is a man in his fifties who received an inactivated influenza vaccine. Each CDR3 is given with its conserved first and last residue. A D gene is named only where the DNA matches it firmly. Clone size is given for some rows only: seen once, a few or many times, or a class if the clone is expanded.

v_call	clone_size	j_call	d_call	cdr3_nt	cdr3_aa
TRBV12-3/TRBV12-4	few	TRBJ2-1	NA	TGTGCCAGCAGTTTTAGTTCGTCCGGGGTGCAGTTCTTC	CASSFSSSGVQFF
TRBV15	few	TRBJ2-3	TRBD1	TGTGCCACCAGCACAAGACAGGGTATAGATACGCAGTATTTT	CATSTRQGIDTQYF
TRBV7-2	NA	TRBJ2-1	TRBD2	TGTGCCAGCAGCCTTCATTTACTAGCGGGAGGGCCGAATGAGCAGTTCTTC	CASSLHLLAGGPNEQFF
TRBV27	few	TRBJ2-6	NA	TGTGCCAGCAGTTTAGTGCCTATCTCTGGGGCCAACGTCCTGACTTTC	CASSLVPISGANVLTF
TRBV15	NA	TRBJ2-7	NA	TGTGCCACCAGCAGAGATCCAGGGGTCTCCTACGAGCAGTACTTC	CATSRDPGVSYEQYF
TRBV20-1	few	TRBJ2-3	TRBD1	TGCAGTGCTAACTCGGGACAGGGGAGCACAGATACGCAGTATTTT	CSANSGQGSTDTQYF
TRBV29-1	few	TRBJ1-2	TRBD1	TGCAGTGCTGACGCGGGACAGGGCAACTATGGCTACACCTTC	CSADAGQGNYGYTF
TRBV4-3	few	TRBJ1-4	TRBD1	TGCGCCAGCAGCCGAGCCGGGACAGGGAATGAAAAACTGTTTTTT	CASSRAGTGNEKLFF
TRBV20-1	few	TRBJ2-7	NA	TGCAGTGCTAGAGATCCTGGGACACGCTCCCCCTACGAGCAGTACTTC	CSARDPGTRSPYEQYF
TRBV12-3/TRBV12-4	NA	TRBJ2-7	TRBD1	TGTGCCAGCAGAAAGGGGGCAGGAACTTACGAGCAGTACTTC	CASRKGAGTYEQYF